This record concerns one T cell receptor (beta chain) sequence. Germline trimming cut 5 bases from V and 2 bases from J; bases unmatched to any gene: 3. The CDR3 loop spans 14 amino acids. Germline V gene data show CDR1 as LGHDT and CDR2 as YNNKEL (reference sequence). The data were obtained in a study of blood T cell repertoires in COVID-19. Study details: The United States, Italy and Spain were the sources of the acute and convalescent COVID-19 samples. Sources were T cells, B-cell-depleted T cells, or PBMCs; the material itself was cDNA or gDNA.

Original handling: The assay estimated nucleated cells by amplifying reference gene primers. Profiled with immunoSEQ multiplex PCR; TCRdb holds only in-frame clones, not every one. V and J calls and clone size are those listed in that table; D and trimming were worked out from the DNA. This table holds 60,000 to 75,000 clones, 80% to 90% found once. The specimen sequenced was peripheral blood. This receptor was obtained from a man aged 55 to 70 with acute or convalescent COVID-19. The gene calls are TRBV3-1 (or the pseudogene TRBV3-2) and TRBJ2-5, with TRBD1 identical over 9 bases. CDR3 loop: CASSRGQGQETQYF. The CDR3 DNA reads TGTGCCAGCAGCAGGGGACAGGGTCAAGAGACCCAGTACTTC.